The rows below give T cell receptor beta chains drawn from one sample of a study of blood T cell repertoires in COVID-19. Sequencing used immunoSEQ multiplex PCR; TCRdb keeps in-frame clones, though not all of them. Of about 160,000 clones in the sample, 88% are singletons; the top ten hold more than 6.5%. Material: PBMCs or T cells enriched from blood (not recorded which). Receptors originate from a woman aged 50 to 60 who had recovered from COVID-19. CDR3s include the opening cysteine and the closing phenylalanine or tryptophan. A D gene is named only where the DNA matches it firmly. Where a row states a size, it is once, few, many or the class of an expanded clone; other rows omit it.

J | D | V | size | CDR3 | DNA
TRBJ1-6 | . | TRBV5-5 | . | CASLGGTRNSPLHF | TGTGCCAGCTTGGGTGGGACTAGGAATTCACCCCTCCACTTT
TRBJ1-2 | TRBD1 | TRBV7-2 | . | CASSLAGTGVGYGYTF | TGTGCCAGCAGCTTAGCGGGGACAGGGGTAGGGTATGGCTACACCTTC
TRBJ1-1 | . | TRBV7-2 | . | CASSLVPGTLAGANTEAFF | TGTGCCAGCAGCTTAGTTCCAGGCACACTGGCGGGAGCGAACACTGAAGCTTTCTTT
TRBJ1-1 | TRBD1 | TRBV19 | . | CASTSPRTGSTEAFF | TGTGCCAGTACCTCACCGCGGACAGGGTCGACCGAAGCTTTCTTT
TRBJ1-2 | . | TRBV14 | . | CASSQDQGSFYGYTF | TGTGCCAGCAGCCAAGATCAAGGGAGCTTCTATGGCTACACCTTC
TRBJ2-2 | . | TRBV12-3/TRBV12-4 | . | CASSGGELFF | TGTGCCAGCAGCGGCGGGGAGCTGTTTTTT
TRBJ1-4 | . | TRBV7-9 | . | CASSPRGGAGEKLFF | TGTGCCAGCAGCCCGCGGGGGGGGGCAGGTGAAAAACTGTTTTTT
TRBJ2-3 | . | TRBV9 | once | CASSVGTDGSYTQYF | TGTGCCAGCAGCGTAGGGACAGACGGCAGTTATACGCAGTATTTT
TRBJ1-6 | . | TRBV2 | . | CASGGLITPLHF | TGTGCCAGCGGGGGCCTTATCACACCCCTCCACTTT
TRBJ1-1 | . | TRBV11-3 | . | CASSSLYTEAFF | TGTGCCAGCAGCTCCCTGTACACTGAAGCTTTCTTT
TRBJ1-1 | TRBD1 | TRBV11-3 | . | CASSFPQGSNTEAFF | TGTGCCAGCAGCTTCCCACAGGGGTCGAACACTGAAGCTTTCTTT
TRBJ2-1 | TRBD1 | TRBV6-2/TRBV6-3 | . | CASSLDPGQPFF | TGTGCCAGCAGCCTCGATCCGGGACAGCCGTTCTTC
TRBJ1-5 | . | TRBV24-1 | . | CATSDSEQPQHF | TGTGCCACCAGTGATTCCGAGCAGCCCCAGCATTTT
TRBJ2-7 | TRBD2 | TRBV24-1 | . | CATSSGGMDEQYF | TGTGCCACCTCTAGCGGGGGGATGGACGAGCAGTACTTC